A selection of T cell receptor beta chains follows, all from one sample in a study of cytomegalovirus exposure and HLA in healthy donors. TCRdb's table, derived via immunoSEQ multiplex PCR, lists solely in-frame clones and lacks some. The data show about 36,000 clones, nearly 70% seen once. The sequenced material came from PBMCs. The receptors here all came from a man between 25 and 39 years old in good health and CMV-seronegative. Each CDR3 is given with its conserved first and last residue. Each record gives: V gene, CDR3 protein.

V: TRBV5-5
CDR3: CASSLDRLDGQPQHF

V: TRBV6-5
CDR3: CASSYLAGDSEQYF

V: TRBV11-2
CDR3: CASSLAGISGEQYF

V: TRBV29-1
CDR3: CSVTRGTYEQYF

V: TRBV27
CDR3: CASSFRGINQPQHF

V: TRBV6-6
CDR3: CASRDAGKTQPQHF

V: TRBV5-1
CDR3: CASRPGQGSNSPLHF

V: TRBV6-5
CDR3: CASSSSGGLLGTQYF

V: TRBV2
CDR3: CASSTTGGIAKNIQYF

V: TRBV5-1
CDR3: CASSQQTLNYGYTF

V: TRBV6-5
CDR3: CASSYSSGANEKLFF

V: TRBV10-2
CDR3: CASSETGGNRIATNEKLFF

V: TRBV27
CDR3: CASSFGYNQPQHF

V: TRBV5-6
CDR3: CASSYRGNTIYF

V: TRBV7-2
CDR3: CASSPGQGAWNEQFF

V: TRBV7-8
CDR3: CASSRRSGTSKLHEQYF